This T cell receptor (beta chain) was captured by sequencing in a study of cytomegalovirus exposure and HLA in healthy donors. Study at large: A later analysis reported the 100 to 150 validation repertoires used the same platform as the roughly 700 first-cohort repertoires.

Libraries were prepared by immunoSEQ multiplex PCR; TCRdb keeps only in-frame clonotypes and omits some of them. The data show more than 250,000 clones, with 86% seen just once and about 0.91% held by the top ten. Study-wide findings and caveats: Cytomegalovirus association was listed for 150 to 200 TCR beta chains.

CDR3 length: 13 residues. Trimming cost V 6 bases and J 9 bases; bases outside gene matches: 10. The germline V gene has CDR1 MDHEN and CDR2 SYDVKM. Comment on this clone: Antigen: not known.

This chain joins TRBV28 and TRBJ2-5; TRBD1 matches at 7 bases. The receptor was isolated from a woman aged 18 to 35 in good health and CMV-seronegative. Sequencing was performed on PBMCs. The CDR3 DNA sequence: TGTGCCAGCAGGCCCGGGACAGTTGGGGCCCAGTACTTC. The encoded protein is CASRPGTVGAQYF.